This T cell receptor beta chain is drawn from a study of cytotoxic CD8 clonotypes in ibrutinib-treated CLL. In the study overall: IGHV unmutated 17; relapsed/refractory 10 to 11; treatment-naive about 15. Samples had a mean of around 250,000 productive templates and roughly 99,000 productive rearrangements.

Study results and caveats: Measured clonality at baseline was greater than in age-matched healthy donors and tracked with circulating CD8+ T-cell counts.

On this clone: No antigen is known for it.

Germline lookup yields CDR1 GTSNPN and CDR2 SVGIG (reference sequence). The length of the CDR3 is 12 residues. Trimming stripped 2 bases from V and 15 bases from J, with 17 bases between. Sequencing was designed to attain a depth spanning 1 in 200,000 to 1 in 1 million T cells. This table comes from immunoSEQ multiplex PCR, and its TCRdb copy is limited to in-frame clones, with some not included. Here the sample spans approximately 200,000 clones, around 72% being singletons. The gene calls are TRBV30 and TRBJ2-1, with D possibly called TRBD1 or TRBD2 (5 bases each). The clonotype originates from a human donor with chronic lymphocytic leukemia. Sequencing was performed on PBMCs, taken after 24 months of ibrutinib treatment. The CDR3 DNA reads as TGTGCCTGGAGTCCCCGGGGCGACCCCCCGTTCTTC. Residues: CAWSPRGDPPFF.